This T cell receptor beta chain was identified in a study of T-cell reconstitution after alpha-beta-depleted transplantation in children. General study points: At one year after transplant, newly produced T cells mostly accounted for T-cell counts and diversity. Surviving recipient cells, namely T cells and thymic progenitors, were the source of high day-60 TCRbeta diversity in some patients. By about two months after transplant, alpha-beta T cells reportedly arose from several hundred graft clones that had expanded.

Unique molecular identifiers were used to barcode this TCRbeta library. TCRdb re-called the PCR reads with MiXCR, one entry per CDR3 protein. The sample holds about 300,000 distinct CDR3 sequences, 10% seen once. This clonotype was recorded only once. Its antigen is unknown. A much larger clone sits a single nucleotide away, making a read error possible. CDR1 and CDR2 from the germline V gene are MNHNS and SASEGT. There are 17 residues in the CDR3. The TCR sequence derives from a boy in the first two years of life with acute myeloid leukemia, due to receive a stem cell transplant. Sequenced material: PBMCs, taken before TCRalphabeta/CD19-depleted stem cell transplant. The chain links TRBV6-1 to TRBJ2-3; 11 bases match TRBD2. Written as DNA, the CDR3 is TGTGCCTGCAGTCTCCGTCGACTAGCGGGACCCACAGATACGCAGTATTTT. Its translation is CACSLRRLAGPTDTQYF.